One and the same sample provided the 5 T cell receptor beta chains below, sequenced in a study of T cells after yellow fever vaccination. From the 5' RACE reads, TCRdb called clonotypes with MiXCR, one entry per CDR3 protein. In the table there are hundreds of thousands of distinct CDR3 sequences, roughly 14% of which are singletons. The sample consisted of PBMCs, taken on the day of the yellow fever booster vaccination. The source is a man aged 30 to 45 who received the YFV17D yellow fever vaccine.

This clonotype was recorded a few times. The chain combines TRBV6-5 with TRBJ1-5, with D perhaps matching TRBD1 (5 bases). Trimming left V 0 bases short and J 3 bases short, with 15 bases between. The germline V gene has CDR1 MNHEY and CDR2 SVGAGI. The CDR3 runs 17 residues. The CDR3 DNA reads TGTGCCAGCAGTTACTCGAGGATCAGGGTGAACAATCAGCCCCAGCATTTT. This codes for CASSYSRIRVNNQPQHF.

The chain carries TRBV6-1 and TRBJ2-3; the match to TRBD2 covers 11 bases. The V gene's germline CDR1 is MNHNS and CDR2 SASEGT. V was pared by 6 bases and J by 2 bases, with 4 bases of the junction left unmatched. The CDR3 loop spans 15 amino acids. The DNA of the CDR3 is TGTGCCAGCAGCCCGGGACTAGCGGCCACAGATACGCAGTATTTT. It encodes CASSPGLAATDTQYF.

The chain has TRBV3-1 and TRBJ1-2, with 7 positions matching TRBD1. The CDR3 extends over 13 amino acids. The ends lost 4 bases at V and 7 bases at J; junction bases unmatched: 6. The germline gives CDR1 LGHDT, CDR2 YNNKEL (reference sequence). The CDR3 nucleotides read TGTGCCAGCAGCCGGGACAGTTTTTTTGGCTACACCTTC. Residues: CASSRDSFFGYTF.

This clonotype was observed many times. The genes are TRBV19 and TRBJ2-5; no definite D call. This CDR3 contains 13 residues. Per the germline V gene, CDR1 is LNHDA and CDR2 is SQIVND (reference sequence). With 2 bases removed from V and 5 bases from J, the gap between germline ends came to 9 bases. For the CDR3, the DNA is TGTGCCAGTAGTATAACCGGGTATGAGACCCAGTACTTC. It codes for CASSITGYETQYF. Using reference TRBV19 and TRBJ2-5 for the parts outside the CDR3, the full variable domain is DGGITQSPKYLFRKEGQNVTLSCEQNLNHDAMYWYRQDPGQGLRLIYYSQIVNDFQKGDIAEGYSVSREKKESFPLTVTSAQKNPTAFYLCASSITGYETQYFGPGTRLLVL.

The CDR3: CSPRRGLYNEQFF. DNA for the CDR3: TGCAGCCCTAGGAGAGGGTTGTACAATGAGCAGTTCTTC. V is TRBV20-1 and J is TRBJ2-1; D perhaps matches TRBD2 (5 bases). The CDR3 spans 13 residues. Germline V CDR1 and CDR2: DFQATT, SNEGSKA (reference sequence).